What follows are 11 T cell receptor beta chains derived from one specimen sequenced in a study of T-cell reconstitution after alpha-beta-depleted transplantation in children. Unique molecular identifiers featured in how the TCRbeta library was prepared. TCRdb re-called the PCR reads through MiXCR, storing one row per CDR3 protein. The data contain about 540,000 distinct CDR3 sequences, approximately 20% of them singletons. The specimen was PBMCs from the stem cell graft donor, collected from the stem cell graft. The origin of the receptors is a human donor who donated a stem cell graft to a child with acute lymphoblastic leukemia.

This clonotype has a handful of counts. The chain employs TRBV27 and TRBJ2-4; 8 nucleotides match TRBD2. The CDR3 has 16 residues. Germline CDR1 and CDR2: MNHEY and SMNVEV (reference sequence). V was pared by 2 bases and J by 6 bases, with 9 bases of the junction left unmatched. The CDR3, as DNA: TGTGCCAGCAGTTTAGGAGCGGGAGTATTCGGAAACATTCAGTACTTC. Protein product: CASSLGAGVFGNIQYF.

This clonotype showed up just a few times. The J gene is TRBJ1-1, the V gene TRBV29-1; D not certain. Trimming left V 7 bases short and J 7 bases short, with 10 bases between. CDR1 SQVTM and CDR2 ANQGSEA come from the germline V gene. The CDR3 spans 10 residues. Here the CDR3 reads CSAAPFEAFF. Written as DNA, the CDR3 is TGCAGCGCTGCGCCGTTTGAAGCTTTCTTT.

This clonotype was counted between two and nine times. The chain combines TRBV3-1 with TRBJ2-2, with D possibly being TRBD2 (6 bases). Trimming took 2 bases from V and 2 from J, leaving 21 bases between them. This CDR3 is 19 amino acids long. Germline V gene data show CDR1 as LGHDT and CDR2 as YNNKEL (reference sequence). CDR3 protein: CASSQNYVRRDGNTGELFF. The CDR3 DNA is TGTGCCAGCAGCCAAAATTACGTCCGGCGGGATGGAAACACCGGGGAGCTGTTTTTT.

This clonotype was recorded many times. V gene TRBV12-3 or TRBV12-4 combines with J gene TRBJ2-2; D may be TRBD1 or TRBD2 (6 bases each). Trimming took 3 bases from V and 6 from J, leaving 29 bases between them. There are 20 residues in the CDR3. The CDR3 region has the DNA TGTGCCAGCAGTTTCCTCGGGGGCGGTAGTCAGCCCCTCCTCGCCGGGGAGCTGTTTTTT. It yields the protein CASSFLGGGSQPLLAGELFF.

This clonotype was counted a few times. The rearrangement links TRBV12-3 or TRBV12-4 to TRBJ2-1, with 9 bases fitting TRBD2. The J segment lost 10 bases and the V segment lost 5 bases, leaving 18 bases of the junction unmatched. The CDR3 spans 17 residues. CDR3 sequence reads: CASSPPRAGGTSIEQFF. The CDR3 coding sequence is TGTGCCAGCAGTCCGCCGCGGGCGGGAGGGACCTCTATCGAGCAGTTCTTC.

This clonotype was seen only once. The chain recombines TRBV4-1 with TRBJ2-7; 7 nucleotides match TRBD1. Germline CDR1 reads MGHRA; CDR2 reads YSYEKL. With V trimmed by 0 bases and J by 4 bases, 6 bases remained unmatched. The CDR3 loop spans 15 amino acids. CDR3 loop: CASSQDGTAFYEQYF. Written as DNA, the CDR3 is TGCGCCAGCAGCCAAGATGGGACAGCCTTTTACGAGCAGTACTTC.

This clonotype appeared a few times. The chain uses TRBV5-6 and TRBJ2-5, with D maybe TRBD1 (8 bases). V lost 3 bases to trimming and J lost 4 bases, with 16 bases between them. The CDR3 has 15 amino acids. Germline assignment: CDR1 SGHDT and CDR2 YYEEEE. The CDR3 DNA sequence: TGTGCCAGCAGCTCAACAGGGGGGGGGTCAGAGACCCAGTACTTC. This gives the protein CASSSTGGGSETQYF.

The CDR3 reads CSAGTGGRNEKLFF. DNA for the CDR3: TGCAGCGCTGGGACAGGGGGTCGAAATGAAAAACTGTTTTTT. This chain connects TRBV29-1 to TRBJ1-4; 11 nucleotides match TRBD1. The CDR3 is 14 residues long. Germline CDR1 is SQVTM and CDR2 is ANQGSEA. Trimming took 7 bases from V and 5 from J; bases not matched to a gene: 6.

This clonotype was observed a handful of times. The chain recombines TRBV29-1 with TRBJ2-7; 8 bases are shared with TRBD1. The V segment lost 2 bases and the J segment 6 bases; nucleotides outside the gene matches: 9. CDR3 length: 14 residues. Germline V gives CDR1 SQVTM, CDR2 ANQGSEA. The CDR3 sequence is CSVESWTGKGEQYF. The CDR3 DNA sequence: TGCAGCGTTGAAAGTTGGACAGGGAAGGGCGAGCAGTACTTC.

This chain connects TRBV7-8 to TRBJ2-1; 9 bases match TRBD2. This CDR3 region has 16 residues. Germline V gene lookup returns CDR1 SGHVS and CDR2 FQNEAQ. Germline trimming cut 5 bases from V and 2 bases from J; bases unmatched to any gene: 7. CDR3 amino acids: CASSLTLAGAYNEQFF. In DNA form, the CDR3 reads TGTGCCAGCAGCCTCACTTTAGCGGGGGCCTACAATGAGCAGTTCTTC.

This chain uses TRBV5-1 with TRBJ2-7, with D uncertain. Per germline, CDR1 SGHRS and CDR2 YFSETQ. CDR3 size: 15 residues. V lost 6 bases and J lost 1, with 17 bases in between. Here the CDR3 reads CASNEDRAPSYEQYF. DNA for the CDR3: TGCGCCAGCAATGAGGATCGGGCCCCTTCCTACGAGCAGTACTTC. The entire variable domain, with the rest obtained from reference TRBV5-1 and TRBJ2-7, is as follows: KAGVTQTPRYLIKTRGQQVTLSCSPISGHRSVSWYQQTPGQGLQFLFEYFSETQRNKGNFPGRFSGRQFSNSRSEMNVSTLELGDSALYLCASNEDRAPSYEQYFGPGTRLTVT.